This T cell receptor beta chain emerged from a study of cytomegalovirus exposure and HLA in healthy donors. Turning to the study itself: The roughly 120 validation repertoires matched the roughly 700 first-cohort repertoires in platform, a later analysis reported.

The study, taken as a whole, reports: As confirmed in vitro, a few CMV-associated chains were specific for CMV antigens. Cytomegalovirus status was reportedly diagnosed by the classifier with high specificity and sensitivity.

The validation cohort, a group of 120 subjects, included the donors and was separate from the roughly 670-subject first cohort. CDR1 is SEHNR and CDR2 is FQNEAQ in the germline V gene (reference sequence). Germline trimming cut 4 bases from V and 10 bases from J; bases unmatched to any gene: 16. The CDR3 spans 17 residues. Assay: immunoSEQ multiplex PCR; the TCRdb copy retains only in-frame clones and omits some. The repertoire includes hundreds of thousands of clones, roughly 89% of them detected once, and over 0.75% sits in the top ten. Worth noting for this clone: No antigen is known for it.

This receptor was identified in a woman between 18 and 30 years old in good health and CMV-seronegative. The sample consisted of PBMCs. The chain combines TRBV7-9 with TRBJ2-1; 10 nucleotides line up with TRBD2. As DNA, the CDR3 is TGTGCCAGCAGCTCCCTAGCGGGAGACACTACCGCCGGCGAGCAGTTCTTC. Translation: CASSSLAGDTTAGEQFF.